The rows below give T cell receptor beta chains drawn from one sample of a study of regulatory T cells in long-lasting Graves disease. From the multiplex PCR reads, TCRdb called clonotypes with MiXCR, one entry per CDR3 protein. The data show 350,000 to 550,000 distinct CDR3 sequences, about 15% seen once. This sample also appeared in a second study, on T cells in Graves' hyperthyroidism and ophthalmopathy.

The sequencing used peripheral blood mononuclear cells (PBMCs), collected at new diagnosis, from a patient treated with antithyroid drugs. Receptors were obtained from a woman aged 18-30 years with Graves disease. Both conserved end residues are trimmed from each CDR3.

TRBV30	TRBJ2-7	AWGISGLYEQY
TRBV27	TRBJ2-2	ASRLTGGGTGELF
TRBV3-1	TRBJ1-1	ASSQAAGQRSEAF
TRBV5-1	TRBJ2-2	ASTAGLAGVNTGELF
TRBV29-1	TRBJ2-2	SVEGGVFTGELF
TRBV20-1	TRBJ2-7	SARVRLAGHYEQY
TRBV27	TRBJ1-5	ASSLSGYNQPQH
TRBV10-3	TRBJ2-7	ATLDQPYEQY
TRBV28	TRBJ2-3	ASIRGVFTDTQY
TRBV28	TRBJ2-1	ASSPKLAGADYNEQF
TRBV12-5	TRBJ1-2	ASGPGAGNGYT
TRBV12-3/TRBV12-4	TRBJ1-5	ASSLFLHSNQPQH